This T cell receptor beta chain emerged from a study of identical twins. Whole-study results and caveats: Beta out-of-frame twin sharing showed a weaker excess. Out-of-frame alpha sequences common to twins exhibited an excess of low generation probability.

This clonotype was observed a few times. Antigen: not known. Deletions cut 6 bases from V and 6 bases from J, with 12 bases between. The CDR3 sequence is 13 residues long. Germline V lookup: CDR1 MNHNS, CDR2 SASEGT. TCRdb ran MiXCR on the 5' RACE reads and lists one entry per CDR3 protein. The sample has 400,000 to 500,000 distinct CDR3 sequences, about a fifth seen once; the top ten hold approximately 12%. V is TRBV6-1 and J is TRBJ1-5; D is perhaps TRBD1 (6 bases). This clonotype was obtained from a man aged 50 to 60 in good health. Sequencing was done on a sample of naive T cells sorted from blood. As DNA, the CDR3 is TGTGCCAGCAGCCCAGGGGCTCGTCAGCCCCAGCATTTT. This sequence encodes CASSPGARQPQHF.